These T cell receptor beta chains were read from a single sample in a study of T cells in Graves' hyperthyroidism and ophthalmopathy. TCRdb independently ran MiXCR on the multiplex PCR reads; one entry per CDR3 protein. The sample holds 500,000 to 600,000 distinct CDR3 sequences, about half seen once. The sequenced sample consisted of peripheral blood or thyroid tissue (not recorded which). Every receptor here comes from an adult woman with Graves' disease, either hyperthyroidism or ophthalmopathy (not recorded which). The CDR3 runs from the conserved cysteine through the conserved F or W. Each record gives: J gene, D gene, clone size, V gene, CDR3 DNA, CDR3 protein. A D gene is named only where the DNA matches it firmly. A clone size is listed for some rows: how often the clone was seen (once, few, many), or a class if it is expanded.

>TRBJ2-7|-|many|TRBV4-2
TGTGCCAGCAGCCAAGTGATAGGGGAGCTCAACGAGCAGTACTTC
CASSQVIGELNEQYF
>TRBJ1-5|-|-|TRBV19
TGTGCCAGTAGTATAGATCTAATGACAGGCCCAGATCAGCCCCAGCATTTT
CASSIDLMTGPDQPQHF
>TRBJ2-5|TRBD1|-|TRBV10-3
TGTGCCATTGCCAACAGGGGAGTGGGGGACCAAGAGACCCAGTACTTC
CAIANRGVGDQETQYF
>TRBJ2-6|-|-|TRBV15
TGTGCCACCAGCAGTGGGGCGGGCGCCAACTCTGGGGCCAACGTCCTGACTTTC
CATSSGAGANSGANVLTF
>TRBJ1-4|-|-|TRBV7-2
TGTGCCAGCAGCCATCTACCAGTAACTAATGAAAAACTGTTTTTT
CASSHLPVTNEKLFF
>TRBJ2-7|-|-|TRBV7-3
TGCGCCAGCAGCCAAGATGGGGACGGGGGAATCTACGAGCAGTACTTC
CASSQDGDGGIYEQYF
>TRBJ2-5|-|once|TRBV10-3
TGTGGCACAAGGGGGGGGATGATGGAGACCCAGTACTTC
CGTRGGMMETQYF
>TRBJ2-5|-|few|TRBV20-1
TGCAGTGCCAATAGTGAGGAGACCCAGTACTTC
CSANSEETQYF
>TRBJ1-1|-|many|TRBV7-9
TGTGCCAGCAGCCTATCAGGTATTGAAGCTTTCTTT
CASSLSGIEAFF
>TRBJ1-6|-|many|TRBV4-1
TGCGCCAGCAGCTACCGACAGATTTGGTCACCCCTCCACTTT
CASSYRQIWSPLHF
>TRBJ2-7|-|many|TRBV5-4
TGTGCCAGCAGCTTGGGGAAACAGGGTGCCTACGAGCAGTACTTC
CASSLGKQGAYEQYF
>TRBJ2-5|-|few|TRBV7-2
TGTGCCAGCAGCTTCCCATCGGCAGAGACCCAGTACTTC
CASSFPSAETQYF
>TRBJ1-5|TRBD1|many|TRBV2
TGTGCCAGCAGGGCCGGGACAGAGAATCAGCCCCAGCATTTT
CASRAGTENQPQHF
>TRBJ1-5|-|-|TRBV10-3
TGTGCCATCAGAAGACCGACAGCCTACGAGCATTTT
CAIRRPTAYEHF
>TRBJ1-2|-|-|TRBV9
TGTGCCAGCAGCGGATTTGGGGGAGATAACTATGGCTACACCTTC
CASSGFGGDNYGYTF
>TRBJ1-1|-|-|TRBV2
TGTGCCAGCAGTGCTTTGATCCACACTGAAGCTTTCTTT
CASSALIHTEAFF
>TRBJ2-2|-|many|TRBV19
TGTGCCAGTGGCCAAGGGTACACCGGGGAGCTGTTTTTT
CASGQGYTGELFF
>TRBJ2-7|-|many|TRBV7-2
TGTGCCAGCAGCTTAAGAACAGGAAAGTCCCTCTACGAGCAGTACTTC
CASSLRTGKSLYEQYF
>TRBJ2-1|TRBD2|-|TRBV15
TGTGCCACCAGCAGAGTGGGTTGGCGGGAGGACAATGAGCAGTTCTTC
CATSRVGWREDNEQFF
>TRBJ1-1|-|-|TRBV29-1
TGCAGCGTTGAACCCGGGGCTGAAGCTTTCTTT
CSVEPGAEAFF
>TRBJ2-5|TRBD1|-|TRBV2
TGTGCCAGCAAGGCCACGACAGGGGGGGAGACCCAGTACTTC
CASKATTGGETQYF
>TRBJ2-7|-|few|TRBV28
TGTGCCAGCAGTCAGGCCTGGGCCGAGCAGTACTTC
CASSQAWAEQYF
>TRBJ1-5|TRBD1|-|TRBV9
TGTGCCAGCAGCGCGGGACAGGGGATTGGGCAGCCCCAGCATTTT
CASSAGQGIGQPQHF
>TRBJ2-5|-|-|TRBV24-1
TGTGCCACCAGTGCTCAACACCAAGAGACCCAGTACTTC
CATSAQHQETQYF
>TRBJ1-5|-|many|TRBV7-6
TGTGCCAGCAGCCCCCCCCGGAGCCAGAATCAGCCCCAGCATTTT
CASSPPRSQNQPQHF
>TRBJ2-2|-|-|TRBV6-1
TGTGCCAGCAGTGAAAGACAGGTTGGGCACACCGGGGAGCTGTTTTTT
CASSERQVGHTGELFF
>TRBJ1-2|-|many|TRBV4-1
TGCGCCAGCAGCCAAGATGAGGGGTTGTACTATGGCTACACCTTC
CASSQDEGLYYGYTF
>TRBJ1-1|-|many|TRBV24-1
TGTGCCACCAAGGATTCCCTGGGGGACACTGAAGCTTTCTTT
CATKDSLGDTEAFF
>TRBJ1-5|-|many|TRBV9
TGTGCCAGCAGCGTAGTGAGGGATTCCAATCAGCCCCAGCATTTT
CASSVVRDSNQPQHF
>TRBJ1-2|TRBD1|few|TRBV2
TGTGCCAAGCCGGGACAGACGCCGTTCTATGGCTACACCTTC
CAKPGQTPFYGYTF
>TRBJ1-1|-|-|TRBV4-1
TGCGCCAGCAGGGTAGCGGGGGGAACTGAAGCTTTCTTT
CASRVAGGTEAFF
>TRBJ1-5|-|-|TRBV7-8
TGTGCCAGCAGTTTAGGGGGGTGTCAGCCCCAGCATTTT
CASSLGGCQPQHF
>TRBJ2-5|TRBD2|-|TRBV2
TGTGCCAGCAGTGAACCCAGCGGGAGTATTGAGACCCAGTACTTC
CASSEPSGSIETQYF
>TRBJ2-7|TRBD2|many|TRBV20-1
TGCAGTGCTCCATCCCTGGGCGGGAGCTACGAGCAGTACTTC
CSAPSLGGSYEQYF
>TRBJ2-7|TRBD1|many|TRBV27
TGTGCCAGCAGTCTCCCCGGACAGGGCAGTGAGCAGTACTTC
CASSLPGQGSEQYF